The entry that follows covers one T cell receptor beta chain sequence. Mismatch with germline at one junction end may stem from a read error. This sample was included in a study of blood T cell repertoires in COVID-19. The germline gives CDR1 SGHVS, CDR2 FQNEAQ. The CDR3 has 13 residues. Living in 24 US areas, the participants were between about 18 and 100 years of age. Per the original methods: The assay estimated nucleated cells by amplifying reference gene primers. The protocol was immunoSEQ multiplex PCR, while the TCRdb copy is restricted to in-frame clones and leaves out a portion. That table gives V, J and clone size, and the DNA gave D and trimming. The data contain over 150,000 clones, roughly four fifths of them singletons.

Input material: PBMCs or T cells enriched from blood (not recorded which). This chain connects TRBV7-8 to TRBJ2-3; D remains unclear. This clonotype was sampled from a middle-aged man who had recovered from COVID-19. The CDR3 DNA is TGTGCCAGCAACTTACCAAGCACAGATACGCAGTATTTT. Translated, it gives CASNLPSTDTQYF.